These 16 T cell receptor beta chains originate from one sample sequenced in a study of response to subunit inactivated influenza vaccine. TCRdb re-derived calls from the RT-PCR reads in MiXCR, one entry per CDR3 protein. The repertoire holds 590,000 or so distinct CDR3 sequences, 12% to 15% seen once, with 7.5% to 9% in the top ten. Source: PBMCs from blood, taken about 14 days before vaccination. These TCRs come from a man aged 45-60 years who received an inactivated influenza vaccine.

This chain uses TRBV1 with TRBJ2-3. TRBV1 corresponds to a pseudogene. The CDR3 contains 16 residues. This chain's CDR3 is CTSSHTLLGGTDTQYF. DNA for the CDR3: TGCACCAGCAGCCACACTTTGCTCGGGGGCACAGATACGCAGTATTTT.

This clonotype was counted ten times or more. The chain employs TRBV20-1 and TRBJ2-7, with 8 positions matching TRBD1. The ends lost 6 bases at V and 1 base at J; junction bases unmatched: 8. Germline-derived CDR1 and CDR2 are DFQATT and SNEGSKA (reference sequence). This CDR3 region has 14 residues. The CDR3 protein is CSANNHRGSYEQYF. CDR3 DNA sequence: TGCAGTGCCAACAATCACAGGGGGTCCTACGAGCAGTACTTC.

This clonotype was counted ten times or more. The chain joins TRBV6-1 to TRBJ1-1; D is undetermined. The CDR3 is made up of 14 amino acids. The V end lost 2 bases, the J end lost 1 base, and 8 bases lay between the germline ends. The V gene's germline CDR1 is MNHNS and CDR2 SASEGT. For the CDR3, the DNA is TGTGCCAGCAGTGAACTTCGGCAGAACACTGAAGCTTTCTTT. Residues: CASSELRQNTEAFF.

This sequence joins TRBV2 and TRBJ2-7; D call uncertain. This CDR3 is built from 15 residues. Germline CDR1 is SNHLY and CDR2 is FYNNEI. The V gene lost 2 bases and the J gene lost 5 bases, with 16 bases spanning the gap. The CDR3 is CASSEPLLRSHEQYF. As DNA, the CDR3 is TGTGCCAGCAGTGAACCACTATTGCGGAGCCACGAGCAGTACTTC.

This clonotype was found many times. The J gene is TRBJ2-7, the V gene TRBV7-2; D gene ambiguous. Germline V gives CDR1 SGHTA, CDR2 FQGNSA. The germline V and J ends were trimmed by 1 base and 10 bases, with 11 bases remaining between them. This CDR3 is built from 12 residues. CDR3 coding DNA: TGTGCCAGCAGCTTAGGAGGCGGCCTACAGTACTTC. Protein product: CASSLGGGLQYF.

The chain recombines TRBV28 with TRBJ2-7; either TRBD1 or TRBD2 may fit D (7 bases each). The V gene's germline CDR1 is MDHEN and CDR2 SYDVKM. This CDR3 is built from 14 residues. Trimming removed 8 bases at V and 3 bases at J, with 17 bases between. The CDR3 reads CASWGRGGFYEQYF. The DNA of the CDR3 is TGTGCCAGCTGGGGCAGGGGGGGATTCTACGAGCAGTACTTC.

The genes are TRBV6-1 and TRBJ1-1, with 7 bases lining up with TRBD1. The V segment lost 6 bases and the J segment 0 bases; nucleotides outside the gene matches: 10. The CDR3 totals 16 residues. Germline V gene sequence: CDR1 MNHNS, CDR2 SASEGT. In DNA form, the CDR3 reads TGTGCCAGCAGACCGATCGGGACAGCGATGAACACTGAAGCTTTCTTT. Protein: CASRPIGTAMNTEAFF.

The rearrangement links TRBV27 to TRBJ2-7; TRBD2 aligns across 10 bases. Germline CDR1 MNHEY, CDR2 SMNVEV (reference sequence). V was clipped by 5 bases and J by 3 bases; unmatched bases: 7. This CDR3 region has 15 residues. The CDR3 sequence is CASSPRLAGYYEQYF. The CDR3 nucleotides read TGTGCCAGCAGTCCCCGACTAGCGGGCTACTACGAGCAGTACTTC.

This clonotype was recorded at least ten times. The rearrangement joins TRBV5-1 to TRBJ2-2, with TRBD2 as a possible D gene (5 bases). Germline lookup yields CDR1 SGHRS and CDR2 YFSETQ. Trimming took 1 base from V and 5 from J, leaving 9 bases between them. The CDR3 has 14 residues. The CDR3 sequence: CASSLRAETGELFF. The CDR3 nucleotides are TGCGCCAGCAGCTTGAGAGCGGAAACCGGGGAGCTGTTTTTT.

This clonotype showed up just a few times. The chain joins TRBV7-6 to TRBJ1-3; 8 positions match TRBD1. This CDR3 has 19 residues. V lost 5 bases, J lost 2 bases, and 17 bases stayed unmatched. Germline CDR1 reads SGHVS; CDR2 reads FNYEAQ. In DNA form, the CDR3 reads TGTGCCAGCAGCACACACGGACAGGGAAGCTCGCCGCCTGGAAACACCATATATTTT. Residues: CASSTHGQGSSPPGNTIYF.

This clonotype has only one observation. The chain is built from TRBV29-1 and TRBJ2-5; 11 nucleotides line up with TRBD1. Germline V gene lookup returns CDR1 SQVTM and CDR2 ANQGSEA. Trimming at V came to 6 bases and at J to 4 bases, leaving 16 bases not matched to a gene. CDR3 size: 17 residues. The CDR3 sequence: CSVHEARTGGLSETQYF. The CDR3 DNA reads TGCAGCGTCCATGAGGCTCGGACAGGGGGCCTTTCAGAGACCCAGTACTTC. Supplemented by reference TRBV29-1 and TRBJ2-5, the full variable domain reads SAVISQKPSRDICQRGTSLTIQCQVDSQVTMMFWYRQQPGQSLTLIATANQGSEATYESGFVIDKFPISRPNLTFSTLTVSNMSPEDSSIYLCSVHEARTGGLSETQYFGPGTRLLVL.

The chain recombines TRBV25-1 with TRBJ2-3; 7 bases map to TRBD2. With V trimmed by 1 base and J by 6 bases, 10 bases remained unmatched. Germline CDR1 is MGHDK and CDR2 is SYGVNS. This CDR3 comprises 16 residues. Here the CDR3 reads CASSEWGGTAPDTQYF. The CDR3 DNA reads TGTGCCAGCAGTGAATGGGGAGGGACTGCCCCTGATACGCAGTATTTT.

V usage is TRBV4-2 and J usage is TRBJ2-1; unclear D gene. This CDR3 has 14 residues. Germline loops: CDR1 LGHNA, CDR2 YNFKEQ. V lost 0 bases to trimming and J lost 3 bases, with 6 bases between them. CDR3 in amino acids: CASSQDTNYNEQFF. CDR3 nucleotides: TGTGCCAGCAGCCAAGATACCAACTACAATGAGCAGTTCTTC.

The chain recombines TRBV7-3 with TRBJ2-1; no clear D gene. Between the trimmed V and J ends, which lost 1 base and 5 bases, there was a span of 9 bases. The CDR3 spans 14 residues. Germline V gives CDR1 SGHTA, CDR2 FQGTGA. DNA for the CDR3: TGTGCCAGCAGCTTAAGTTCTATGAACAATGAGCAGTTCTTC. Protein: CASSLSSMNNEQFF. The variable domain in full, with the rest retrieved from reference TRBV7-3 and TRBJ2-1, is GAGVSQTPSNKVTEKGKYVELRCDPISGHTALYWYRQSLGQGPEFLIYFQGTGAADDSGLPNDRFFAVRPEGSVSTLKIQRTERGDSAVYLCASSLSSMNNEQFFGPGTRLTVL.

The rearrangement links TRBV12-3 or TRBV12-4 to TRBJ2-1; 11 bases are a match to TRBD2. The length of the CDR3 is 17 residues. Losses at the gene ends were 5 bases for V and 4 bases for J; bases not matched to a gene: 10. CDR3 sequence: CASSQPGGTSGYNEQFF. CDR3 DNA: TGTGCCAGCAGTCAACCTGGGGGGACTAGCGGTTACAATGAGCAGTTCTTC.

This clonotype was recorded at least ten times. The V and J genes are TRBV4-1 and TRBJ2-1, with D perhaps matching TRBD2 (5 bases). Germline CDR1 MGHRA, CDR2 YSYEKL. This CDR3 is 17 amino acids long. V dropped 4 bases and J dropped 7 bases, with 23 bases sitting between them. The CDR3 spells CASSLPRRPTVVNEQFF. CDR3 bases: TGCGCCAGCAGCCTTCCAAGGAGGCCTACCGTCGTGAATGAGCAGTTCTTC.